This T cell receptor beta chain was identified during a study of cytomegalovirus exposure and HLA in healthy donors. Whole-study context: From donors who were HLA-typed, an early data release held 75 million to 85 million unique TCRs. For the roughly 390 genotyped donors, 75% to 90% fell within the Caucasian-associated ancestry cluster.

Germline CDR1 and CDR2: MGHRA and YSYEKL. The CDR3 runs 13 residues. V lost 1 base and J lost 2, with 6 bases in between. Of note for this clone: Its cognate antigen is unknown.

Researchers ran the PCR with 60 Vbeta and 13 Jbeta primers. Repertoires were generated with immunoSEQ multiplex PCR, while TCRdb's copy carries only in-frame clones and drops some. The sample lists some 150,000 clones; 64% were seen once. Study-level results: A missense DCLRE1C variant was associated with V- and J-gene trimming of TCR beta chains in a later analysis, and an independent cohort replicated the association. Only CMV serostatus was available as immune exposure information.

This sequence originates from a woman younger than 45 in good health and CMV-seropositive. Sequencing was carried out using PBMCs. The chain has TRBV4-1 and TRBJ2-7; no firm D call. The CDR3, as DNA: TGCGCCAGCAGCCAAGGCCAGACCTACGAGCAGTACTTC. Translation gives CASSQGQTYEQYF.